Listed below are T cell receptor beta chains from one sample, sequenced in a study of blood T cell repertoires in COVID-19. Profiling relied on immunoSEQ multiplex PCR, and the TCRdb table lists in-frame clones only, not all of them. The sample gives about 38,000 clones, approximately 90% of which show up once; roughly 5.1% is in the top ten. The sequenced sample was peripheral blood. The receptors stem from a man in his 60s with COVID-19, enrolled during active disease. Each CDR3 is given with its conserved first and last residue. The D gene is left open where the match is weak. Size values are once, few and many counts, or a class for expanded clones, and some rows have none.

V gene,clone size,D gene,J gene,CDR3 protein,CDR3 DNA
TRBV30,NA,NA,TRBJ2-2,CAWRAVLNTGELFF,TGTGCCTGGAGAGCGGTTCTGAACACCGGGGAGCTGTTTTTT
TRBV7-7,NA,TRBD2,TRBJ2-5,CASSLGGPSGQETQYF,TGTGCCAGCAGCTTAGGTGGTCCTAGCGGGCAAGAGACCCAGTACTTC
TRBV6-5,NA,TRBD2,TRBJ2-3,CASTVGLAGRDTQYF,TGTGCCAGCACGGTAGGACTAGCGGGGAGAGATACGCAGTATTTT
TRBV7-8,NA,NA,TRBJ1-1,CASSFRSKGTEAFF,TGTGCCAGCAGCTTTCGATCCAAGGGGACTGAAGCTTTCTTT
TRBV4-3,NA,TRBD2,TRBJ2-7,CASSQDSGGDEQYF,TGCGCCAGCAGCCAAGATTCGGGGGGGGACGAGCAGTACTTC
TRBV5-4,NA,NA,TRBJ2-6,CASSLPQGSGANVLTF,TGTGCCAGCAGCTTGCCCCAGGGTTCTGGGGCCAACGTCCTGACTTTC
TRBV7-3,NA,TRBD1,TRBJ2-2,CASSTNSGQGNTGELFF,TGTGCCAGCAGCACCAACTCGGGACAGGGGAACACCGGGGAGCTGTTTTTT
TRBV28,few,NA,TRBJ2-5,CASSFPGQAGETQYF,TGTGCCAGCAGTTTCCCCGGACAGGCGGGGGAGACCCAGTACTTC
TRBV7-9,NA,NA,TRBJ1-5,CASSGGGGDQPQHF,TGTGCCAGCAGCGGGGGAGGCGGCGATCAGCCCCAGCATTTT
TRBV28,NA,TRBD2,TRBJ2-7,CASRDVSGRTSSYEGQYF,TGTGCCAGCAGGGATGTTAGCGGGAGGACCTCCTCCTACGAAGGGCAGTACTTC
TRBV5-6,NA,NA,TRBJ2-4,CASTGQKNIQYF,TGTGCCAGTACCGGACAGAAAAACATTCAGTACTTC
TRBV5-1,NA,TRBD1,TRBJ1-1,CASSLTGDYTEAFF,TGCGCCAGCAGTTTGACAGGGGATTACACTGAAGCTTTCTTT
TRBV29-1,NA,NA,TRBJ1-1,CSGLQGLNTEAFF,TGCAGCGGTCTACAGGGACTGAACACTGAAGCTTTCTTT
TRBV7-2,NA,TRBD1,TRBJ2-7,CASSYDRGLFEQYF,TGTGCCAGCAGCTACGACAGGGGGCTTTTTGAGCAGTACTTC
TRBV6-4,NA,NA,TRBJ1-6,CASSDSWANSPLHF,TGTGCCAGCAGTGACTCGTGGGCGAATTCACCCCTCCACTTT
TRBV28,NA,NA,TRBJ2-1,CASNSGSYNEQFF,TGTGCCAGCAATTCGGGCTCCTACAATGAGCAGTTCTTC
TRBV25-1,medium-sized,TRBD1,TRBJ2-1,CASSEPGQGAIEQFF,TGTGCCAGCAGTGAGCCGGGACAGGGGGCTATTGAGCAGTTCTTC
TRBV5-1,NA,NA,TRBJ2-3,CASSLGAGLGTDTQYF,TGCGCCAGCAGCTTGGGTGCAGGGTTGGGCACAGATACGCAGTATTTT
TRBV28,NA,NA,TRBJ1-2,CAGTDSNGYTF,TGTGCCGGGACGGACAGTAATGGCTACACCTTC
TRBV2,NA,TRBD1,TRBJ1-1,CASSYGTGRTEAFF,TGTGCCAGCAGTTACGGGACAGGGAGAACTGAAGCTTTCTTT
TRBV5-6,NA,TRBD1,TRBJ1-5,CASSLARTGAGNQPQHF,TGTGCCAGCAGCCTCGCTCGGACAGGGGCTGGCAATCAGCCCCAGCATTTT
TRBV27,few,NA,TRBJ2-5,CASSLNSIRETQYF,TGTGCCAGCAGTTTAAACAGTATCCGCGAGACCCAGTACTTC
TRBV5-6,NA,NA,TRBJ2-2,CASSSDPRAGELFF,TGTGCCAGCAGCAGCGACCCGAGGGCTGGGGAGCTGTTTTTT
TRBV14,NA,TRBD1,TRBJ2-3,CASSPLTGGTSTDTQYF,TGTGCCAGCAGCCCATTGACAGGGGGTACTAGCACAGATACGCAGTATTTT
TRBV27,once,TRBD1,TRBJ1-5,CASSLSGTGYQPQHF,TGTGCCAGCAGTTTATCCGGGACAGGGTATCAGCCCCAGCATTTT